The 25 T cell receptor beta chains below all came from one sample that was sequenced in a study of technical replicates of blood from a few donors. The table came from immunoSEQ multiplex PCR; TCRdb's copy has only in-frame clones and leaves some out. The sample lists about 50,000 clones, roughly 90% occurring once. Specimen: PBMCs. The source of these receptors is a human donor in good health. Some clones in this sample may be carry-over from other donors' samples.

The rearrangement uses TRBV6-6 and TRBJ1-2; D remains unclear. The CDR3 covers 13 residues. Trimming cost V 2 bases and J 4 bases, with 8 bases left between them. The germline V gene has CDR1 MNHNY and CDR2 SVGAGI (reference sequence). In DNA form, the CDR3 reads TGTGCCAGCAGTTACGAGGTGGTCTATGGCTACACCTTC. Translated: CASSYEVVYGYTF.

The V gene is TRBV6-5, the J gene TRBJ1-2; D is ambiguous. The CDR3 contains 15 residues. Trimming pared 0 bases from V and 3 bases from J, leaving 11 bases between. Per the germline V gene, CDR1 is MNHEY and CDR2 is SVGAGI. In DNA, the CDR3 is TGTGCCAGCAGTTACTCGGCTGGCACCGACTATGGCTACACCTTC. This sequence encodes CASSYSAGTDYGYTF.

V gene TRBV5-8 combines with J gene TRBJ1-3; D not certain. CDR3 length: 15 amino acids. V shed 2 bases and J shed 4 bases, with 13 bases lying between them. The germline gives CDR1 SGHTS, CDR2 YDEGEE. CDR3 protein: CASSFVLSAGNTIYF. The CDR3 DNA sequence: TGTGCCAGCAGCTTTGTCCTCTCAGCGGGAAACACCATATATTTT.

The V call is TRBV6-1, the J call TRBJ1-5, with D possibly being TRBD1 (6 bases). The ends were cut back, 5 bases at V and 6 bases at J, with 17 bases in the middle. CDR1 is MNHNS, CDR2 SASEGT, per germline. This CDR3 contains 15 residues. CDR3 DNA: TGTGCCAGCAGTCTACACAGGGTGAGCGGTCAGCCCCAGCATTTT. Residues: CASSLHRVSGQPQHF.

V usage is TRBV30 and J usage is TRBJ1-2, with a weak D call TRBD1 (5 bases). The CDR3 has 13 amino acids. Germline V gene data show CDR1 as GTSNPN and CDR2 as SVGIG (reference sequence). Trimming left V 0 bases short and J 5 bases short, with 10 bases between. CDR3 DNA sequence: TGTGCCTGGAGTGTAACACAGGCGTATGGCTACACCTTC. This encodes CAWSVTQAYGYTF.

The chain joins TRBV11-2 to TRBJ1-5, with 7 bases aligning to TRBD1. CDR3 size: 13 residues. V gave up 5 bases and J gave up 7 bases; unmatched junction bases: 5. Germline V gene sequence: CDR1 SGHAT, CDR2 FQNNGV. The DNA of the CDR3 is TGTGCCAGCAGCCCTGACAGGGAACAGCCCCAGCATTTT. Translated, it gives CASSPDREQPQHF.

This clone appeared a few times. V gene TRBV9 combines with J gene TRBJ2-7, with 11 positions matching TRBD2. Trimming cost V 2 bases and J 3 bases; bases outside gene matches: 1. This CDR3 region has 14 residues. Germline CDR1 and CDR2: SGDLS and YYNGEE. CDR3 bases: TGTGCCAGCAGCGTTAGCGGGGGGGGCTACGAGCAGTACTTC. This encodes CASSVSGGGYEQYF.

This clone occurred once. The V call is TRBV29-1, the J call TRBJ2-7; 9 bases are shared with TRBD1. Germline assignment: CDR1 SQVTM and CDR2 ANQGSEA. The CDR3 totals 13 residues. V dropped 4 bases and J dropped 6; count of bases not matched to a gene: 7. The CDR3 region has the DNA TGCAGCGTTGGCCCCGGGACAGGGCGCGAGCAGTACTTC. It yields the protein CSVGPGTGREQYF.

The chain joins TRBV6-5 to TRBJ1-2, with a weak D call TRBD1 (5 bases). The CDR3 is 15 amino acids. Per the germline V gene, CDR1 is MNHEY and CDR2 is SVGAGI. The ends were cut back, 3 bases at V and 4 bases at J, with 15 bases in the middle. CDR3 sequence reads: CASSYIRQGPYGYTF. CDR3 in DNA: TGTGCCAGCAGTTATATTCGCCAGGGCCCCTATGGCTACACCTTC.

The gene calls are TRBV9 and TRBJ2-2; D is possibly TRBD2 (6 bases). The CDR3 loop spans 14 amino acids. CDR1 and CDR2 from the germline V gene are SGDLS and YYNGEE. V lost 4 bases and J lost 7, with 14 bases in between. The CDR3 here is CASSRTKGIGELFF. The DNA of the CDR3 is TGTGCCAGCAGCCGGACTAAGGGGATCGGGGAGCTGTTTTTT.

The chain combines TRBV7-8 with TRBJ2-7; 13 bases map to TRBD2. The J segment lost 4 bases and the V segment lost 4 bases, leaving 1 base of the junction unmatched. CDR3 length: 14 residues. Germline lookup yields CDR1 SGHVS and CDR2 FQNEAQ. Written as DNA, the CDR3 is TGTGCCAGCAGCTGGACTAGCGGGAGTTACGAGCAGTACTTC. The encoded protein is CASSWTSGSYEQYF. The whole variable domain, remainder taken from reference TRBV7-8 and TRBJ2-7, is GAGVSQSPRYKVAKRGQDVALRCDPISGHVSLFWYQQALGQGPEFLTYFQNEAQLDKSGLPSDRFFAERPEGSVSTLKIQRTQQEDSAVYLCASSWTSGSYEQYFGPGTRLTVT.

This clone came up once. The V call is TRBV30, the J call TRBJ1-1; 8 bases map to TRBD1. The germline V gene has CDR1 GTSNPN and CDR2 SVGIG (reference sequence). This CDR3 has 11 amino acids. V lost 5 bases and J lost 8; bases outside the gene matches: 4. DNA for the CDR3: TGTGCCTGGTCCCGGGACAGGGAAGCTTTCTTT. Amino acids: CAWSRDREAFF.

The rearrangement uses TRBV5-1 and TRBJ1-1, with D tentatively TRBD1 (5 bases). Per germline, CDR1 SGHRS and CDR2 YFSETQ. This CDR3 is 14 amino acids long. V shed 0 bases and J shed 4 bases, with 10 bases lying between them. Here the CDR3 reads CASSLDQGSTEAFF. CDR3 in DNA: TGCGCCAGCAGCTTGGATCAGGGAAGCACTGAAGCTTTCTTT.

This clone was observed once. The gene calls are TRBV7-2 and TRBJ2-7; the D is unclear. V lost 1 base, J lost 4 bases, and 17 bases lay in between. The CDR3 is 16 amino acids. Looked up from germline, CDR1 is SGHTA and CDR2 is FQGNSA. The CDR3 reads CASSLVLRQITYEQYF. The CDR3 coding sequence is TGTGCCAGCAGCTTAGTGTTGCGGCAGATCACTTACGAGCAGTACTTC.

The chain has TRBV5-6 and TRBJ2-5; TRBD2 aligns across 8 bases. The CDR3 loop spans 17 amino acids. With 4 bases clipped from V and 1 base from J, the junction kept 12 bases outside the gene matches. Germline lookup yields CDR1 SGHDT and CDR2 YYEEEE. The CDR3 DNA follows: TGTGCCAGCAGCCAACATTCACTAGCGGTGATCCAAGAGACCCAGTACTTC. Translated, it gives CASSQHSLAVIQETQYF. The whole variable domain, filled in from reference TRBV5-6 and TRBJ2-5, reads DAGVTQSPTHLIKTRGQQVTLRCSPKSGHDTVSWYQQALGQGPQFIFQYYEEEERQRGNFPDRFSGHQFPNYSSELNVNALLLGDSALYLCASSQHSLAVIQETQYFGPGTRLLVL.

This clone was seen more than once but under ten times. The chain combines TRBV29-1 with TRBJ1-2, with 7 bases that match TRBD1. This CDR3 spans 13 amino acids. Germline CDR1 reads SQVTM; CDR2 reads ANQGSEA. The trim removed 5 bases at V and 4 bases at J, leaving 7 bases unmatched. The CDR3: CSVTKTGAYGYTF. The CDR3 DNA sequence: TGCAGCGTTACGAAAACAGGGGCCTATGGCTACACCTTC.

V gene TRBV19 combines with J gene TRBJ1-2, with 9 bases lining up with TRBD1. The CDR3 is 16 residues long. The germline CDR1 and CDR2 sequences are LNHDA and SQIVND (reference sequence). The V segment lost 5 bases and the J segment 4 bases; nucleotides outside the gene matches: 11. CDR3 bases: TGTGCCAGTAGTCCCTGGACAGGGGAAGGGTCCTATGGCTACACCTTC. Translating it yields CASSPWTGEGSYGYTF. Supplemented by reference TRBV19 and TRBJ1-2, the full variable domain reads DGGITQSPKYLFRKEGQNVTLSCEQNLNHDAMYWYRQDPGQGLRLIYYSQIVNDFQKGDIAEGYSVSREKKESFPLTVTSAQKNPTAFYLCASSPWTGEGSYGYTFGSGTRLTVV.

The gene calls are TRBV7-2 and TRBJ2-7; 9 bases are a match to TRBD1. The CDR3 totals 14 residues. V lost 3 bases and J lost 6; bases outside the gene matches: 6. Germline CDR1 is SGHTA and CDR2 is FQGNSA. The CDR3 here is CASSFSGTGTEQYF. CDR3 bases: TGTGCCAGCAGCTTCTCGGGGACAGGGACCGAGCAGTACTTC.

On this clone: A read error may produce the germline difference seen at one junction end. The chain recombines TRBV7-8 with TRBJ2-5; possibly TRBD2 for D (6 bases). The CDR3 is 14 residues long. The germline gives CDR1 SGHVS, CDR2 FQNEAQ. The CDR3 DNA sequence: TGTGCCAGCAGTTTAGGGGCTAGCGAGACAGCCCAGTACTTC. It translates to CASSLGASETAQYF.

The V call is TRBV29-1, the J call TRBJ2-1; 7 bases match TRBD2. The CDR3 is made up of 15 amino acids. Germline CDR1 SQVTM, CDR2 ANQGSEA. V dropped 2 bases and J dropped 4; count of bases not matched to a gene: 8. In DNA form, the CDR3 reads TGCAGCGTTGAATTACTAGCGAAAATATACAATGAGCAGTTCTTC. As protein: CSVELLAKIYNEQFF.

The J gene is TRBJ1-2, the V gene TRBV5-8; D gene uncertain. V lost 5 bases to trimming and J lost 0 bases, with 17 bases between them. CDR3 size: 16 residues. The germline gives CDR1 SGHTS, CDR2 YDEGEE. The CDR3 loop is CASSQDLGRTNYGYTF. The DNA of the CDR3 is TGTGCCAGCAGTCAAGATCTAGGCAGAACTAACTATGGCTACACCTTC.

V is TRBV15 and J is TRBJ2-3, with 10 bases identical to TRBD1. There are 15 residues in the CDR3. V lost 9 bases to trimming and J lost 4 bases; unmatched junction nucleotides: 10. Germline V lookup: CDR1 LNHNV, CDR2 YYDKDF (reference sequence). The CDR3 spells CATGRGGQGSDTQYF. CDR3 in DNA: TGTGCCACGGGAAGGGGGGGACAGGGGTCAGATACGCAGTATTTT.

CDR3 residues: CASRKGQGDTGELFF. CDR3 nucleotide sequence: TGTGCCAGCAGAAAGGGACAGGGGGACACCGGGGAGCTGTTTTTT. V and J are TRBV27 and TRBJ2-2, with 11 bases lining up with TRBD1. Germline V CDR1 and CDR2: MNHEY, SMNVEV (reference sequence). V lost 6 bases, J lost 3 bases, and 3 bases stayed unmatched. This CDR3 comprises 15 residues.

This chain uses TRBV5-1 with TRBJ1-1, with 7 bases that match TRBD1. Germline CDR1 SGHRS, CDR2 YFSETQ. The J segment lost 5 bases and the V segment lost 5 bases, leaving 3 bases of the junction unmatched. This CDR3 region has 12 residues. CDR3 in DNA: TGCGCCAGCAGACAGGGGCGGACTGAAGCTTTCTTT. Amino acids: CASRQGRTEAFF. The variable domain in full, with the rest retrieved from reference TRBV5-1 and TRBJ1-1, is KAGVTQTPRYLIKTRGQQVTLSCSPISGHRSVSWYQQTPGQGLQFLFEYFSETQRNKGNFPGRFSGRQFSNSRSEMNVSTLELGDSALYLCASRQGRTEAFFGQGTRLTVV.

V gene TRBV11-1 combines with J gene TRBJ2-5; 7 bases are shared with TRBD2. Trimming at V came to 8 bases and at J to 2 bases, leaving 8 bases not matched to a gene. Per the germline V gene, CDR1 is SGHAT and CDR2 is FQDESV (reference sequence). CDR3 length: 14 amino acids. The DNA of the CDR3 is TGTGCCAGCCAAAAGCGGGACTTACAAGAGACCCAGTACTTC. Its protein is CASQKRDLQETQYF.